The 5 T cell receptor beta chains below were found in one sample sequenced in a study of vaccination effects on CD4 cells after COVID-19 (dated 2022 in TCRdb). The ViraFEST assay stimulated PBMC with viral peptide pools and then used TCR sequencing to identify antigen-specific CD4+ T cell clonotypes by expansion. After less than 13 days of culture, CD4+ T cells were isolated with the EasySep CD4+ T cell isolation kit. Negative nucleocapsid antibody results before and after vaccination confirmed that the healthy vaccine recipients had no prior SARS-CoV-2 infection. These receptors' antigens are unknown. Libraries came from the immunoSEQ multiplex PCR assay. What TCRdb holds here is the immuneACCESS table cut down to in-frame rearrangements. Part of the clones is not present; checked against another copy, under half of the missing clones reflect an unresolved V gene, and the others are unexplained. The sample records about 55,000 clones, 55% to 75% of which are singletons. 18% of the sample is in the top ten clones.

Here the sequenced sample was CD4+ T cells from PBMCs cultured with SARS-CoV-2 spike peptides, taken before COVID-19 vaccination. The cell subset or site label here, explained by the study, means: SARS-CoV-2 spike overlapping peptide pool stimulation. The source is a human donor who received a COVID-19 vaccine.

This chain uses TRBV27 with TRBJ2-1; possible D gene TRBD1, 6 bases. V was pared by 3 bases and J by 6 bases, with 12 bases between. Germline V gene sequence: CDR1 MNHEY, CDR2 SMNVEV (reference sequence). This CDR3 region has 14 residues. In DNA form, the CDR3 reads TGTGCCAGCAGTTTCCAGGGGAGAGGCAATGAGCAGTTCTTC. Translated: CASSFQGRGNEQFF.

This sequence joins TRBV7-2 and TRBJ1-3; 7 nucleotides line up with TRBD1. CDR1 and CDR2 from the germline V gene are SGHTA and FQGNSA. V lost 5 bases and J lost 16; bases outside the gene matches: 11. CDR3 length: 12 amino acids. The CDR3 sequence: CASSPSRGITYF. CDR3 DNA sequence: TGTGCCAGCAGCCCTAGCAGGGGGATCACCTATTTT.

This clone appeared a single time. The chain employs TRBV30 and TRBJ2-5, with 7 bases matching TRBD2. CDR1 is GTSNPN, CDR2 SVGIG, per germline (reference sequence). The V and J ends lost 2 bases and 6 bases, in that order; junction bases with no gene match: 6. This CDR3 region has 13 residues. The CDR3 DNA is TGTGCCTGGAGTACTAGCGTCACGAAGACCCAGTACTTC. Its protein is CAWSTSVTKTQYF.

The chain recombines TRBV21-1 with TRBJ1-2; TRBD1 is the table's D call, not checked against the DNA. TRBV21-1 is described as a pseudogene. This CDR3 region has 14 residues. The CDR3 sequence is CASSIGTGVYGYTF. Written as DNA, the CDR3 is TGTGCCAGCAGCATAGGGACAGGAGTCTATGGCTACACCTTC.

The CDR3 protein is CSAGSTYEQYF. The DNA for the CDR3 is TGCAGTGCCGGCTCGACCTACGAGCAGTACTTC. The chain carries TRBV20-1 and TRBJ2-7, with unresolved D. Trimming removed 6 bases at V and 2 bases at J, with 8 bases between. The CDR3 sequence is 11 residues long. The germline V gene encodes CDR1 DFQATT and CDR2 SNEGSKA (reference sequence).